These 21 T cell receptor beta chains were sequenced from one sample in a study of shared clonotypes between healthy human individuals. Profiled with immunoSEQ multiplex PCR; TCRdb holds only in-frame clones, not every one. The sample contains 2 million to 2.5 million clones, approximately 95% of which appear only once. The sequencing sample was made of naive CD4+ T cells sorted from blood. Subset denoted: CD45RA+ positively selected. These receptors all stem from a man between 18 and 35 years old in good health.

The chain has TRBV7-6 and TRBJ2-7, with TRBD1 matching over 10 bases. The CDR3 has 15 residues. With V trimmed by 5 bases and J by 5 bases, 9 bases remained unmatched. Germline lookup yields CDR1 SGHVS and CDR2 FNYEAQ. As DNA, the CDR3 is TGTGCCAGCAGCCCACAGGACAGGGGGAGAAACGAGCAGTACTTC. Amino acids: CASSPQDRGRNEQYF.

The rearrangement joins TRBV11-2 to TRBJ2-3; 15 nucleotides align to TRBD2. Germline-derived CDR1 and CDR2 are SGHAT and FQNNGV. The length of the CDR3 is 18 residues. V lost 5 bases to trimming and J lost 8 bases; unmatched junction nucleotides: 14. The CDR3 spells CASSPVTGTSGRWGTQYF. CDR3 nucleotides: TGTGCCAGCAGCCCAGTGACGGGGACTAGCGGGAGGTGGGGTACGCAGTATTTT. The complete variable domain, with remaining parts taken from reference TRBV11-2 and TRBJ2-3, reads EAGVAQSPRYKIIEKRQSVAFWCNPISGHATLYWYQQILGQGPKLLIQFQNNGVVDDSQLPKDRFSAERLKGVDSTLKIQPAKLEDSAVYLCASSPVTGTSGRWGTQYFGPGTRLTVL.

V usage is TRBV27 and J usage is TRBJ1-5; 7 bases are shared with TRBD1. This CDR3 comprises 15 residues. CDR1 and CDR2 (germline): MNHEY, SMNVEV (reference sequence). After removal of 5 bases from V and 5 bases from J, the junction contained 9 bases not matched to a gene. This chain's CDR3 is CASSLEGTADQPQHF. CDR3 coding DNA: TGTGCCAGCAGTCTGGAAGGGACAGCGGATCAGCCCCAGCATTTT.

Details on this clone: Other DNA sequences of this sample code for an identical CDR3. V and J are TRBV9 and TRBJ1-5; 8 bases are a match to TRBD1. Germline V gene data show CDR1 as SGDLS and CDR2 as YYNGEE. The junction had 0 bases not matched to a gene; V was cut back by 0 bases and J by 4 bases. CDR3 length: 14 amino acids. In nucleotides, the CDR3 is TGTGCCAGCAGCGTAGGACAGGGGAATCAGCCCCAGCATTTT. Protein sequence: CASSVGQGNQPQHF. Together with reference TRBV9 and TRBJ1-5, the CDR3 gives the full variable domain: DSGVTQTPKHLITATGQRVTLRCSPRSGDLSVYWYQQSLDQGLQFLIQYYNGEERAKGNILERFSAQQFPDLHSELNLSSLELGDSALYFCASSVGQGNQPQHFGDGTRLSIL.

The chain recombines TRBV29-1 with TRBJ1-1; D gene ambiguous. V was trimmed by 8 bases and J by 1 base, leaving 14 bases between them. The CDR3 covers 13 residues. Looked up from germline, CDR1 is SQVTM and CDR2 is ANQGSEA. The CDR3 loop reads CSTYKAENTEAFF. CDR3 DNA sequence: TGCAGCACCTACAAGGCAGAGAACACTGAAGCTTTCTTT.

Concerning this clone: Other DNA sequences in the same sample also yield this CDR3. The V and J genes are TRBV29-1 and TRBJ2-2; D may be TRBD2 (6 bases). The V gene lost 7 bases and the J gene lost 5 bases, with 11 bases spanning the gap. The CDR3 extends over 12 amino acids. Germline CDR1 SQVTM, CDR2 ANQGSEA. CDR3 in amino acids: CSASSGTGELFF. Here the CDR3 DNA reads TGCAGCGCAAGTAGCGGTACCGGGGAGCTGTTTTTT.

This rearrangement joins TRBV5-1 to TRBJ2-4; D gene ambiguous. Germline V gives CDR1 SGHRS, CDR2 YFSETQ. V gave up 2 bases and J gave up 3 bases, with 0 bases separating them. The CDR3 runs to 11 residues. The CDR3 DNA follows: TGCGCCAGCAGCTTCAAAAACATTCAGTACTTC. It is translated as CASSFKNIQYF.

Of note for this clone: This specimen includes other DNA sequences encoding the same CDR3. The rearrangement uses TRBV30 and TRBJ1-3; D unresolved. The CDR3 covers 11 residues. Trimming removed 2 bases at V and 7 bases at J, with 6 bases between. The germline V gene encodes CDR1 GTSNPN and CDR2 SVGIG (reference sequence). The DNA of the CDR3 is TGTGCCTGGAGTCCCGGGAACACCATATATTTT. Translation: CAWSPGNTIYF.

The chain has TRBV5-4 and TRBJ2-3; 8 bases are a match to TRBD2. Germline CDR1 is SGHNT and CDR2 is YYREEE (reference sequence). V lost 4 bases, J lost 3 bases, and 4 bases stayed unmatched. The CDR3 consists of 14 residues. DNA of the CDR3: TGTGCCAGCAGCCCGGGACTAGTGACAGATACGCAGTATTTT. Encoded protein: CASSPGLVTDTQYF.

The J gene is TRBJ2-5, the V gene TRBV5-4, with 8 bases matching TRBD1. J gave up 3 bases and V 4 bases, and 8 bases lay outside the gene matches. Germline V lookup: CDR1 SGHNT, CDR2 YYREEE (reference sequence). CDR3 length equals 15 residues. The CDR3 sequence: CASSPGDRGKETQYF. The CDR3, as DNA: TGTGCCAGCAGCCCGGGAGACAGGGGAAAAGAGACCCAGTACTTC.

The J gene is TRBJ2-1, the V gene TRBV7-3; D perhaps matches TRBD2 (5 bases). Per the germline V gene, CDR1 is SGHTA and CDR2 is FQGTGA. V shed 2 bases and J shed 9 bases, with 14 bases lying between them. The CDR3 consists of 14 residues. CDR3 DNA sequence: TGTGCCAGCAGCTTAGACGGGGTCCCACGTGAGCAGTTCTTC. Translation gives CASSLDGVPREQFF.

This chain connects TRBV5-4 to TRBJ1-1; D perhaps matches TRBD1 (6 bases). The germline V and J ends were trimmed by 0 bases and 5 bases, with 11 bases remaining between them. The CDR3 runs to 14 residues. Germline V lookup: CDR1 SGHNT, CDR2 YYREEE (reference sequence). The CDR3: CASSLDRERTEAFF. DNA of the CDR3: TGTGCCAGCAGCTTGGACAGGGAGAGGACTGAAGCTTTCTTT.

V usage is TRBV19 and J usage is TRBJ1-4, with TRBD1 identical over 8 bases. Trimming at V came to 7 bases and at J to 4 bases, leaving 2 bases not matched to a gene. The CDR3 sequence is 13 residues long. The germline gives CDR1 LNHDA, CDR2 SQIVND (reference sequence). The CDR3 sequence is CASTGQGNEKLFF. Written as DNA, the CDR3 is TGTGCCAGTACCGGACAGGGTAATGAAAAACTGTTTTTT.

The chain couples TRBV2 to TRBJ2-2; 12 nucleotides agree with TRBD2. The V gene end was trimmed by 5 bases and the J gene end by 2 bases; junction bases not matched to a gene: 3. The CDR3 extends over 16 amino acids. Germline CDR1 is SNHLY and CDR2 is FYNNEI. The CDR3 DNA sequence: TGTGCCAGCAGTCGGACTAGCGGGGCAAACACCGGGGAGCTGTTTTTT. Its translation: CASSRTSGANTGELFF.

CDR3 in amino acids: CASSDGRKPQETQYF. CDR3 coding DNA: TGTGCCAGCAGTGATGGCAGAAAACCTCAAGAGACCCAGTACTTC. This rearrangement joins TRBV2 to TRBJ2-5; no clear D. The germline V gene encodes CDR1 SNHLY and CDR2 FYNNEI. Trimming removed 3 bases at V and 2 bases at J, with 13 bases between. This CDR3 spans 15 amino acids.

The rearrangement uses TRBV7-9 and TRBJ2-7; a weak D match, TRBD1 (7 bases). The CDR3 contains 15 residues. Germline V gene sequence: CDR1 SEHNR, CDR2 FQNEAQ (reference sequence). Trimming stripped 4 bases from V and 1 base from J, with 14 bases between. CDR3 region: CASSSSGGQSYEQYF. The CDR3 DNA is TGTGCCAGCAGCTCCTCAGGGGGGCAGTCCTACGAGCAGTACTTC.

The CDR3 coding sequence is TGTGCCAGCAGCTTGGAGCCGACAGGGACGGTTAATTCACCCCTCCACTTT. Translation: CASSLEPTGTVNSPLHF. The gene calls are TRBV5-5 and TRBJ1-6, with 7 positions matching TRBD1. The germline V gene has CDR1 SGHKS and CDR2 YYEKEE (reference sequence). V shed 0 bases, J shed 6 bases, and the junction held 9 bases outside the gene matches. The CDR3 extends over 17 amino acids.

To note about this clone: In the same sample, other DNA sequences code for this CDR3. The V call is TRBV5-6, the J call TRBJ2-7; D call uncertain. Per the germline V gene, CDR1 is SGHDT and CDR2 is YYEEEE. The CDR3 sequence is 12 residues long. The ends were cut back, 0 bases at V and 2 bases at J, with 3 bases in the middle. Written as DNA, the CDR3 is TGTGCCAGCAGCTTGGGCACCTACGAGCAGTACTTC. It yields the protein CASSLGTYEQYF.

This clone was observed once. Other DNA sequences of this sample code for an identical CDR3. CDR3 residues: CASSPQGANYGYTF. CDR3 nucleotide sequence: TGTGCCAGCTCACCACAGGGGGCGAACTATGGCTACACCTTC. The chain carries TRBV18 and TRBJ1-2, with 7 positions matching TRBD1. The V and J ends lost 1 base and 2 bases, in that order; junction bases with no gene match: 1. Germline CDR1 reads KGHSH; CDR2 reads LQKENI. The CDR3 sequence is 14 residues long.

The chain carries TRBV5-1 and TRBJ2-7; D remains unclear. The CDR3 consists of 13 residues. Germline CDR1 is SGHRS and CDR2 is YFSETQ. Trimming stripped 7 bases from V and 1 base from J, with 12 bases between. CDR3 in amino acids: CASSNEGSYEQYF. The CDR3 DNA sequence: TGCGCCAGCTCCAATGAAGGATCCTACGAGCAGTACTTC.

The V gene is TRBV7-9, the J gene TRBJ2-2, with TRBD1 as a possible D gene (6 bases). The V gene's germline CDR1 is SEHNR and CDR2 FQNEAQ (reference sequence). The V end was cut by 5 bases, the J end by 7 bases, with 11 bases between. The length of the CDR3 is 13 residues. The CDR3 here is CASSAGQSGELFF. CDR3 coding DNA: TGTGCCAGCAGCGCCGGACAGAGCGGGGAGCTGTTTTTT.